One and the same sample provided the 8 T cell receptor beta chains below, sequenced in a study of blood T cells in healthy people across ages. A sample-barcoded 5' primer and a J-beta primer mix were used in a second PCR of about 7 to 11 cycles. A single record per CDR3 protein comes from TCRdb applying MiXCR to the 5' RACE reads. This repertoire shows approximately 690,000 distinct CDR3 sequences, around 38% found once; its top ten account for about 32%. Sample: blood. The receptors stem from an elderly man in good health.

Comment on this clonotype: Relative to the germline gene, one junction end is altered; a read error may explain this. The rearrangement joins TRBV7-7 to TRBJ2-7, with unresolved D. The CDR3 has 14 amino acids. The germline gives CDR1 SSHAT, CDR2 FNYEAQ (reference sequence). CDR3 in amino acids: CASSSGTRSNEQYF. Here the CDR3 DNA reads TGTGCTAGCAGCTCCGGTACCCGTTCCAACGAGCAGTACTTC.

Here the CDR3 DNA reads TGTGCCAGCAGCCAAGGACTACACTACGAGCAGTACTTC. This gives the protein CASSQGLHYEQYF. The chain recombines TRBV6-2 or TRBV6-3 with TRBJ2-7; D possibly corresponds to TRBD2 (6 bases). V gave up 6 bases and J gave up 3 bases, with 12 bases separating them. Germline CDR1 reads MNHEY; CDR2 reads SVGEGT. CDR3 length: 13 amino acids.

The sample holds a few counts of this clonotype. CDR3 residues: CASSIGQGAAGANVLTF. In DNA, the CDR3 is TGTGCCAGCAGCATTGGACAGGGGGCCGCTGGGGCCAACGTCCTGACTTTC. The chain recombines TRBV7-2 with TRBJ2-6, with 11 bases aligning to TRBD1. Germline values: CDR1 SGHTA, CDR2 FQGNSA. The CDR3 contains 17 residues. Trimming cost V 5 bases and J 2 bases; bases outside gene matches: 5.

The CDR3 region has the DNA TGCAGTGCTAGAGTCGGGGATGCTAACTATGGCTACACCTTC. Its protein product is CSARVGDANYGYTF. The rearrangement links TRBV20-1 to TRBJ1-2; D is uncertain. The CDR3 extends over 14 amino acids. V was clipped by 1 base and J by 0 bases, with 9 bases between them. The germline CDR1 and CDR2 sequences are DFQATT and SNEGSKA (reference sequence).

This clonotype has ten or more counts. The CDR3 DNA follows: TGCGCCAGCAGCTGGGACGGGAGAGTGGAGTCAGATACGCAGTATTTT. It yields the protein CASSWDGRVESDTQYF. This sequence joins TRBV5-1 and TRBJ2-3, with D possibly TRBD2 on 6 matching bases. Germline lookup yields CDR1 SGHRS and CDR2 YFSETQ. The V and J ends lost 3 bases and 4 bases respectively, with 18 bases between them. This CDR3 has 16 amino acids.

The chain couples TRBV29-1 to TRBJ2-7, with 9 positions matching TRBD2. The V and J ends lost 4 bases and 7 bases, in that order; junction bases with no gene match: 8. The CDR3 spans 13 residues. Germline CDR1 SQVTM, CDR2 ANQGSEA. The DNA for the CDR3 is TGCAGCGTTGGGGCTAGCGGGAACGATGAGCAGTACTTC. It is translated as CSVGASGNDEQYF.

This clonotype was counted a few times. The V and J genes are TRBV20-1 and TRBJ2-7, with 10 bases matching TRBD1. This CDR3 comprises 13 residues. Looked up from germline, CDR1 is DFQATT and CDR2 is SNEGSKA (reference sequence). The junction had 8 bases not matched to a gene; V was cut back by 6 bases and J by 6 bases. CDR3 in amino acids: CSATRQGAGEQYF. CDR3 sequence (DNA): TGCAGTGCCACAAGACAGGGGGCTGGCGAGCAGTACTTC.

Here the CDR3 DNA reads TGTGCCACCATACAGGGGGGGAACACTGAAGCTTTCTTT. Its protein is CATIQGGNTEAFF. The V call is TRBV28, the J call TRBJ1-1, with 8 bases fitting TRBD1. Germline V lookup: CDR1 MDHEN, CDR2 SYDVKM. This CDR3 is 13 amino acids long. Trimming removed 10 bases from V and 1 base from J; junction bases left unmatched: 5.